This T cell receptor beta chain stems from a study of follicular helper T cells after annual influenza vaccination. Whole-study results and caveats: Plasmablast frequency change correlated with clonality change in ICOS+CD38+ cTfh.

Here immunoSEQ multiplex PCR was the method, and the copy in TCRdb shows in-frame clones only, minus some. The sample lists 9,700 or so clones; approximately 84% were seen once. The sample holds a few counts of this clone. Its antigen remains unidentified. Time point indicated: 2013-2014 season, 7 days after vaccination. The sequencing here drew on CXCR5- memory CD4+ T cells sorted from blood, taken 7 days after influenza vaccination. The source is an adult who received the influenza vaccine.

The DNA for the CDR3 is TGTGCCTGGACCATCGGGATCCGGACGCACATATATTTT. Residues: CAWTIGIRTHIYF. The chain is built from TRBV30 and TRBJ1-3; D call uncertain. Per germline, CDR1 GTSNPN and CDR2 SVGIG (reference sequence). This CDR3 region has 13 residues. The V end lost 4 bases, the J end lost 12 bases, and 19 bases lay between the germline ends.